This T cell receptor beta chain was sequenced during a study of glioma-infiltrating T cells. Amplification of TCR alpha and beta CDR3 regions from RNA used iRepertoire nested multiplex PCR. TCRdb reprocessed the multiplex PCR reads via MiXCR and lists one record per CDR3 protein. The sample carries roughly 100,000 distinct CDR3 sequences, about 40% recorded once. The CDR3 length is 17 residues. The V segment lost 6 bases and the J segment 7 bases; nucleotides outside the gene matches: 12. Germline assignment: CDR1 MNHGY and CDR2 SVAAGI. The rearrangement uses TRBV6-9 and TRBJ2-7; 16 bases fit TRBD2. The clonotype was recovered from a human donor with low-grade glioma or glioblastoma, undergoing nonglioma brain surgery, or in good health (not recorded which). The sample consisted of glioma tissue, nonneoplastic brain tissue, or PBMCs (not recorded which). CDR3 in amino acids: CASSYTGTSGRAGEQYF. CDR3 DNA: TGTGCCAGCAGCTACACCGGGACTAGCGGGAGGGCCGGTGAGCAGTACTTC.